This T cell receptor (beta chain) was profiled in a study of blood T cell repertoires in COVID-19. Original handling: Amplified reference gene primers provided the basis for estimating nucleated cell counts. The table came from immunoSEQ multiplex PCR; TCRdb's copy has only in-frame clones and leaves some out. V and J calls and clone size are those listed in that table; D and trimming were worked out from the DNA. The data hold a few hundred thousand clones, with roughly 86% observed a single time. This CDR3 has 15 amino acids. Germline-derived CDR1 and CDR2 are SGHAT and FQNNGV. V lost 5 bases to trimming and J lost 4 bases, with 15 bases between them.

Input material: peripheral blood. This TCR came from a woman between 25 and 40 years old who had recovered from COVID-19. This rearrangement joins TRBV11-2 to TRBJ1-3; D is undetermined. In DNA, the CDR3 is TGTGCCAGCAGCGGACGGGAACTGGTCGGAAACACCATATATTTT. Protein sequence: CASSGRELVGNTIYF.